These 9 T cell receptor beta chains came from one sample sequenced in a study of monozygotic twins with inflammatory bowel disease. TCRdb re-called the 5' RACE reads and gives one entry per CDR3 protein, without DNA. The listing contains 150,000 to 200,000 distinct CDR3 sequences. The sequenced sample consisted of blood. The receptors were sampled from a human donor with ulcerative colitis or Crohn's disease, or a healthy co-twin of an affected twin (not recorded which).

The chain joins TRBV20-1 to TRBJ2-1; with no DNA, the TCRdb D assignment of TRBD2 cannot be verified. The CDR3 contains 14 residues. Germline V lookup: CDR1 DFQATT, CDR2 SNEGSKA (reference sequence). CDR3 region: CSATPFGTPQEQFF.

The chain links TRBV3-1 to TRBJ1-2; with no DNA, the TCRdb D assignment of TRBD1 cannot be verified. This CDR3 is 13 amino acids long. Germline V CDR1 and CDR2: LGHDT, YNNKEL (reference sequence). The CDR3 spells CASSPHTRMGYTF.

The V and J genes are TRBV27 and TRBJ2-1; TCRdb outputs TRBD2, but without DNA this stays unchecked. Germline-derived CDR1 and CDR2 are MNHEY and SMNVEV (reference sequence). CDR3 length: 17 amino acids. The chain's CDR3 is CASSTRTSGSSYNEQFF.

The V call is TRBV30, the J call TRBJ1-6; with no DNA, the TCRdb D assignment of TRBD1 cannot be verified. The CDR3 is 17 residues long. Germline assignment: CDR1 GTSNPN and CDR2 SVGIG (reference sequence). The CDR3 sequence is CAWSALVPSSYNSPLHF. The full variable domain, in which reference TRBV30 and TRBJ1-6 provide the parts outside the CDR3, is SQTIHQWPATLVQPVGSPLSLECTVEGTSNPNLYWYRQAAGRGLQLLFYSVGIGQISSEVPQNLSASRPQDRQFILSSKKLLLSDSGFYLCAWSALVPSSYNSPLHFGNGTRLTVT.

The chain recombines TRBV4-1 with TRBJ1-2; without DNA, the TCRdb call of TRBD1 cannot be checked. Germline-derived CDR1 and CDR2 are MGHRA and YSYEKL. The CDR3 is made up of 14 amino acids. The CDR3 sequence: CASSHGQADYGYTF.

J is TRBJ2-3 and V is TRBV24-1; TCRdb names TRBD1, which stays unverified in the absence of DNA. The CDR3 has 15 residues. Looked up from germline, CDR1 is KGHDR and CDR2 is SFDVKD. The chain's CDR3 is CATSDLSRDTDTQYF.

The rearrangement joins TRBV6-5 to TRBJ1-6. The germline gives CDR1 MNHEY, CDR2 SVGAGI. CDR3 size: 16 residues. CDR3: CASSYSGRGYNSPHHF.

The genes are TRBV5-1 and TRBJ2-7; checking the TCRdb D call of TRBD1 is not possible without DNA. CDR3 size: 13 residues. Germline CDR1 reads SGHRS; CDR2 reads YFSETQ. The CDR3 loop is CASSPEPLEEQYF.

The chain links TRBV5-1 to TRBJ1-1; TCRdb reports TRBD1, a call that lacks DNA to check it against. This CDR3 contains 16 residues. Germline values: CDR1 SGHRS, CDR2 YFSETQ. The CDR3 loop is CASSLRDRYEGTEAFF.